Listed here are 5 T cell receptor beta chains from one sample, sequenced in a study of T-cell reconstitution after alpha-beta-depleted transplantation in children. TCRbeta library preparation incorporated unique molecular identifiers. TCRdb re-analysed the PCR reads in MiXCR, keeping a single row per CDR3 protein. The repertoire consists of some 460,000 distinct CDR3 sequences, with about 17% occurring once and the leading ten covering under 30%. Sequencing used PBMCs, mostly from graft donor cells, obtained 360 days after TCRalphabeta/CD19-depleted stem cell transplant. These receptor sequences come from a boy in the first two years of life who had a stem cell transplant for Wiskott-Aldrich syndrome, so the T cells may come from the graft donor.

The chain recombines TRBV9 with TRBJ2-5; 8 nucleotides match TRBD1. CDR1 is SGDLS and CDR2 is YYNGEE in the germline V gene. Trimming took 1 base from V and 6 from J; bases not matched to a gene: 5. This CDR3 has 14 residues. CDR3 coding DNA: TGTGCCAGCAGCGTAACGACAGGGGCTAAGACCCAGTACTTC. Its protein product is CASSVTTGAKTQYF.

This clonotype was recorded a few times. V and J are TRBV5-1 and TRBJ2-1; 9 bases are shared with TRBD2. The J segment lost 8 bases and the V segment lost 0 bases, leaving 6 bases of the junction unmatched. The CDR3 consists of 15 residues. In germline, CDR1 is SGHRS, CDR2 YFSETQ. Written as DNA, the CDR3 is TGCGCCAGCAGCTTGGTAGCTAGCGGGAACTATGAGCAGTTCTTC. Its translation is CASSLVASGNYEQFF. The variable domain in full, completed from reference TRBV5-1 and TRBJ2-1, reads KAGVTQTPRYLIKTRGQQVTLSCSPISGHRSVSWYQQTPGQGLQFLFEYFSETQRNKGNFPGRFSGRQFSNSRSEMNVSTLELGDSALYLCASSLVASGNYEQFFGPGTRLTVL.

This clonotype came up a few times. The chain combines TRBV29-1 with TRBJ1-5; maybe TRBD1 (5 bases). The germline gives CDR1 SQVTM, CDR2 ANQGSEA. This CDR3 contains 12 residues. V lost 6 bases and J lost 12, with 18 bases in between. The CDR3 here is CSVRDSLRLQHF. CDR3 sequence (DNA): TGCAGCGTCCGAGACAGCCTTAGGCTCCAGCATTTT.

This clonotype was counted at least ten times. The CDR3, as DNA: TGCGCCAGCAGCTTGGGATCAGGGGTCACAGATACGCAGTATTTT. Translated, it gives CASSLGSGVTDTQYF. V and J are TRBV5-1 and TRBJ2-3; D may be TRBD1 (6 bases). The germline V gene has CDR1 SGHRS and CDR2 YFSETQ. Trimming removed 0 bases at V and 2 bases at J, with 10 bases between. The CDR3 totals 15 residues.

The rearrangement joins TRBV7-2 to TRBJ2-3; D not certain. The CDR3 totals 16 residues. The V end lost 6 bases, the J end lost 0 bases, and 16 bases lay between the germline ends. Germline CDR1 and CDR2: SGHTA and FQGNSA. The CDR3 DNA sequence: TGTGCCAGCAGGACCTTAGACCCTTCTAGCACAGATACGCAGTATTTT. This sequence encodes CASRTLDPSSTDTQYF.